The present entry profiles one TCR beta chain with its context. Its antigen is unknown. The V segment lost 10 bases and the J segment 5 bases; nucleotides outside the gene matches: 5. CDR3 length equals 13 residues. These data are taken from a study of response to subunit inactivated influenza vaccine. Notes on the study in general: Researchers suggested that each seasonal influenza vaccination recruits few new T cells.

TCRdb redid the calling of the RT-PCR reads with MiXCR, one entry per CDR3 protein. The top ten clones hold 3% of a sample with some 500,000 distinct CDR3 sequences, approximately 17% of them seen once. The clonotype was recovered from a man between 50 and 69 years old who received an inactivated influenza vaccine. J is TRBJ2-1 and V is TRBV12-3 or TRBV12-4, with 10 bases identical to TRBD2. The sequences come from CD4+ T cells sorted from PBMCs, collected around 25 months after vaccination. In DNA, the CDR3 is TGTGCCACAGCAGCGGGAGGGAACAATGAGCAGTTCTTC. Amino acid sequence: CATAAGGNNEQFF.